This TCR beta chain was sequenced in a study of blood T cell repertoires in COVID-19. This clone was counted between two and nine times. Data came from immunoSEQ multiplex PCR; TCRdb stores just in-frame clones and leaves some out. The sample comprises some 270,000 clones, 75% to 90% of which are singletons, and over 4% rests with the top ten. The length of the CDR3 is 13 residues. Germline CDR1 reads SGHTA; CDR2 reads FQGNSA. V lost 4 bases, J lost 7 bases, and 11 bases lay in between. Material: PBMCs or T cells enriched from blood (not recorded which). The source is a woman aged 30 to 39 with acute COVID-19. This chain uses TRBV7-2 with TRBJ1-5; D not resolved. The CDR3 reads CASSYRGSQPQHF. The CDR3 bases are TGTGCCAGCAGCTACCGAGGAAGCCAGCCCCAGCATTTT.